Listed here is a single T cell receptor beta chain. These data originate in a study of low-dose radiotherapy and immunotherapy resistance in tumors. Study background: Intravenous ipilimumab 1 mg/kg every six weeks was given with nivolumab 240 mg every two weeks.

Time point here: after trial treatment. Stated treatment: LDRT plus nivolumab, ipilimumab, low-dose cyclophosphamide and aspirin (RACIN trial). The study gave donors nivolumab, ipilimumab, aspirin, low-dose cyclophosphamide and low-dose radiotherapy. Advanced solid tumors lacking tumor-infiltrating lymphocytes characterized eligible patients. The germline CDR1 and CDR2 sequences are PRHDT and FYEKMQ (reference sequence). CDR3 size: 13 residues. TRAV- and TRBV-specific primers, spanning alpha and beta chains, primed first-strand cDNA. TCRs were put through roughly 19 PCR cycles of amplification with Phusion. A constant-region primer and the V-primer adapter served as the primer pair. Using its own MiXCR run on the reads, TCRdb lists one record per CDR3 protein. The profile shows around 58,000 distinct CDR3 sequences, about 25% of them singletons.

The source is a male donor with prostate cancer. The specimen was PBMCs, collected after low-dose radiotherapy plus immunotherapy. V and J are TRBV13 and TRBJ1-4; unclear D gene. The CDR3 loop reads CVTSRVGNEKLFF. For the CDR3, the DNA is TGTGTCACCAGCAGAGTCGGTAATGAAAAACTGTTTTTT.